One and the same sample provided the 32 T cell receptor beta chains below, sequenced in a study of human T cells and chemical hapten exposure. TCRdb processed the RACE reads anew with MiXCR; each CDR3 protein has one entry. This repertoire shows under 400,000 distinct CDR3 sequences, around 5.5% found once; its top ten account for approximately 2.8%. Time point given: pre-sensitization, week 0. Treatment in this sample: therapeutic diphenylcyclopropenone sensitization with weekly scalp DPC. The specimen was whole blood, collected in connection with sensitization to the hapten diphenylcyclopropenone (DPC). These receptors originate from a woman aged 45-60 years with alopecia areata. Some clones in this sample may be carry-over from other donors' samples.

The chain recombines TRBV5-4 with TRBJ1-6; the D is unclear. Trimming took off 0 bases at V and 8 bases at J, with 12 bases between the two ends. CDR1 SGHNT and CDR2 YYREEE come from the germline V gene (reference sequence). This CDR3 contains 15 residues. The CDR3 bases are TGTGCCAGCAGCTTGGGGCCCGGACCCGATTCACCCCTCCACTTT. It is translated as CASSLGPGPDSPLHF.

In its sample, this clonotype was seen many times. This sequence joins TRBV3-1 and TRBJ2-2; no firm D call. This CDR3 is 11 amino acids long. The V end lost 10 bases, the J end lost 9 bases, and 12 bases lay between the germline ends. CDR1 LGHDT and CDR2 YNNKEL come from the germline V gene (reference sequence). Here the CDR3 DNA reads TGTGCCACCCAGGCCTACCGGGAGCTGTTTTTT. Its protein product is CATQAYRELFF.

This clonotype was recorded at least ten times. This chain uses TRBV5-1 with TRBJ2-7; D is perhaps TRBD1 or TRBD2 (5 bases each). CDR3 length: 16 amino acids. The germline V gene has CDR1 SGHRS and CDR2 YFSETQ. Trimming left V 2 bases short and J 6 bases short, with 21 bases between. CDR3 sequence reads: CASSLLTGTPASEQYF. CDR3 sequence (DNA): TGCGCCAGCAGCTTACTTACCGGGACGCCTGCTTCCGAGCAGTACTTC.

The sample holds a few counts of this clonotype. The gene calls are TRBV6-2 or TRBV6-3 and TRBJ2-3; 8 bases match TRBD2. V was pared by 2 bases and J by 1 base, with 11 bases of the junction left unmatched. This CDR3 spans 18 amino acids. Germline V gene lookup returns CDR1 MNHEY and CDR2 SVGEGT. Written as DNA, the CDR3 is TGTGCCAGCAGTTACCTAGAGGTAGCGGGGCAACGCACAGATACGCAGTATTTT. Its protein is CASSYLEVAGQRTDTQYF.

This clonotype showed up just a few times. The rearrangement links TRBV7-9 to TRBJ1-4; 7 bases are a match to TRBD1. This CDR3 contains 17 residues. The trim removed 5 bases at V and 9 bases at J, leaving 18 bases unmatched. Germline-derived CDR1 and CDR2 are SEHNR and FQNEAQ (reference sequence). The CDR3 spells CASSKWVSRDSIKKLFF. DNA for the CDR3: TGTGCCAGCAGCAAATGGGTCAGCCGGGACAGTATAAAAAAACTGTTTTTT. Full variable domain (remainder filled in from reference TRBV7-9 and TRBJ1-4): DTGVSQNPRHKITKRGQNVTFRCDPISEHNRLYWYRQTLGQGPEFLTYFQNEAQLEKSRLLSDRFSAERPKGSFSTLEIQRTEQGDSAMYLCASSKWVSRDSIKKLFFGSGTQLSVL.

The sample holds a few counts of this clonotype. J is TRBJ2-1 and V is TRBV7-2; D gene uncertain. V was clipped by 5 bases and J by 0 bases, with 11 bases between them. CDR1 and CDR2 (germline): SGHTA, FQGNSA. There are 15 residues in the CDR3. Here the CDR3 reads CASSPDGNSYNEQFF. DNA of the CDR3: TGTGCCAGCAGCCCGGACGGAAACTCCTACAATGAGCAGTTCTTC. The full variable domain, with the rest looked up from reference TRBV7-2 and TRBJ2-1, is GAGVSQSPSNKVTEKGKDVELRCDPISGHTALYWYRQSLGQGLEFLIYFQGNSAPDKSGLPSDRFSAERTGGSVSTLTIQRTQQEDSAVYLCASSPDGNSYNEQFFGPGTRLTVL.

CDR3: CASSEGAVGSYNSPLHF. For the CDR3, the DNA is TGTGCCAGCAGTGAAGGTGCAGTGGGCTCCTATAATTCACCCCTCCACTTT. The chain recombines TRBV2 with TRBJ1-6, with D hard to call. V was cut by 1 base and J by 0 bases, with 10 bases left in between. Germline V gene lookup returns CDR1 SNHLY and CDR2 FYNNEI. The CDR3 length is 17 residues.

A few counts support this clonotype. This could be a read error, since a much larger clone is one nucleotide away. The rearrangement uses TRBV6-2 or TRBV6-3 and TRBJ1-1; D gene ambiguous. V shed 7 bases and J shed 1 base, with 4 bases lying between them. Germline V lookup: CDR1 MNHEY, CDR2 SVGEGT. The CDR3 sequence is 11 residues long. CDR3 loop: CASKGNTEAFF. DNA for the CDR3: TGTGCCAGCAAGGGGAACACTGAAGCTTTCTTT.

The table lists this clonotype with many counts. The chain links TRBV24-1 to TRBJ2-2; D uncertain. Germline V gene lookup returns CDR1 KGHDR and CDR2 SFDVKD. V was clipped by 2 bases and J by 3 bases, with 6 bases between them. CDR3 length: 14 residues. CDR3 DNA: TGTGCCACCAGTGATTCGGTATACACCGGGGAGCTGTTTTTT. Translated, it gives CATSDSVYTGELFF.

To note about this clonotype: A read error may be the cause here, since a much bigger clone is one base away. The gene calls are TRBV7-2 and TRBJ2-1, with D perhaps matching TRBD2 (6 bases). Germline-derived CDR1 and CDR2 are SGHTA and FQGNSA. The CDR3 is made up of 13 amino acids. V lost 5 bases to trimming and J lost 6 bases, with 11 bases between them. The CDR3 sequence is CASSREWFNEQFF. The CDR3 nucleotides are TGTGCCAGCAGCCGGGAGTGGTTCAATGAGCAGTTCTTC.

This clonotype showed up many times. The rearrangement links TRBV29-1 to TRBJ2-3; D possibly corresponds to TRBD2 (6 bases). V was clipped by 1 base and J by 6 bases, with 8 bases between them. Germline CDR1 is SQVTM and CDR2 is ANQGSEA. This CDR3 is 12 amino acids long. CDR3 loop: CSVEGDSDTQYF. The CDR3 coding sequence is TGCAGCGTTGAAGGGGACTCGGATACGCAGTATTTT.

This clonotype was observed a few times. The chain has TRBV28 and TRBJ2-5; 7 bases align to TRBD2. The CDR3 runs to 14 residues. CDR1 and CDR2 (germline): MDHEN, SYDVKM. Trimming took 6 bases from V and 7 from J; bases not matched to a gene: 11. CDR3 sequence: CASRRRERGGTQYF. CDR3 DNA: TGTGCCAGCAGACGGCGGGAGAGGGGCGGGACCCAGTACTTC.

This clonotype has just a few counts. The chain employs TRBV6-6 and TRBJ1-5; 7 nucleotides agree with TRBD1. The germline CDR1 and CDR2 sequences are MNHNY and SVGAGI (reference sequence). The J segment lost 4 bases and the V segment lost 2 bases, leaving 14 bases of the junction unmatched. This CDR3 is built from 18 residues. The DNA for the CDR3 is TGTGCCAGCAGTTACCTCCCTGAGAGTGACAGGGAGAATCAGCCCCAGCATTTT. Protein product: CASSYLPESDRENQPQHF.

This clonotype was counted only a few times. This rearrangement joins TRBV12-3 or TRBV12-4 to TRBJ1-2; D might be TRBD1 (5 bases). The CDR3 sequence is 11 residues long. Trimming left V 11 bases short and J 8 bases short, with 15 bases between. CDR3 residues: CASGIAGGYTF. CDR3 nucleotides: TGTGCCTCAGGGATAGCTGGGGGCTACACCTTC.

This clonotype has just a few counts. The rearrangement links TRBV28 to TRBJ2-7, with D possibly matching TRBD2 (6 bases). Per germline, CDR1 MDHEN and CDR2 SYDVKM. The germline V and J ends were trimmed by 8 bases and 0 bases, with 17 bases remaining between them. The CDR3 spans 15 residues. DNA of the CDR3: TGTGCCAGCTCACAAGGGCGGGGCCTCTCCTACGAGCAGTACTTC. It is translated as CASSQGRGLSYEQYF.

V gene TRBV28 combines with J gene TRBJ1-2; D not certain. Germline V gene sequence: CDR1 MDHEN, CDR2 SYDVKM. The CDR3 contains 14 residues. The V gene lost 2 bases and the J gene lost 3 bases, with 10 bases spanning the gap. CDR3 in DNA: TGTGCCAGCAGTTTACGGACGGTGCACTATGGCTACACCTTC. Encoded protein: CASSLRTVHYGYTF.

This clonotype was picked up many times. The chain links TRBV4-1 to TRBJ1-2; no reliable D call. Trimming took off 0 bases at V and 10 bases at J, with 12 bases between the two ends. The length of the CDR3 is 13 residues. Per germline, CDR1 MGHRA and CDR2 YSYEKL. Here the CDR3 reads CASSQDADGLYTF. DNA for the CDR3: TGCGCCAGCAGCCAAGACGCGGACGGACTCTACACCTTC.

This clonotype was seen many times. This chain joins TRBV29-1 and TRBJ2-5; 16 positions agree with TRBD2. This CDR3 spans 16 amino acids. The V and J ends lost 3 bases and 8 bases, in that order; junction bases with no gene match: 9. CDR1 SQVTM and CDR2 ANQGSEA come from the germline V gene. CDR3 DNA sequence: TGCAGCGTTGATGCGGGACTAGCGGGAGGGCCTGAAACCCAGTACTTC. It specifies CSVDAGLAGGPETQYF.

This clonotype was recorded at least ten times. The rearrangement joins TRBV12-3 or TRBV12-4 to TRBJ1-1; D ambiguous. The V and J ends lost 2 bases and 1 base respectively, with 5 bases between them. The length of the CDR3 is 13 residues. The CDR3 nucleotides read TGTGCCAGCAGTTTAAAGGAGAACACTGAAGCTTTCTTT. It codes for CASSLKENTEAFF.

This chain connects TRBV2 to TRBJ2-7, with a tentative D call TRBD2 (6 bases). CDR3 length: 14 residues. The V and J ends lost 7 bases and 2 bases respectively, with 15 bases between them. Germline assignment: CDR1 SNHLY and CDR2 FYNNEI. CDR3 loop: CASTLKTGAYEQYF. The CDR3 DNA reads as TGTGCCAGCACCCTGAAGACGGGAGCCTACGAGCAGTACTTC.

The V call is TRBV27, the J call TRBJ2-7, with D maybe TRBD1 (5 bases). Trimming cost V 0 bases and J 5 bases, with 11 bases left between them. Germline V gene sequence: CDR1 MNHEY, CDR2 SMNVEV (reference sequence). This CDR3 is 14 amino acids long. The CDR3 DNA reads as TGTGCCAGCAGTTTATCGTGGCAGGGAAACGAGCAGTACTTC. Its protein is CASSLSWQGNEQYF.

This clonotype was seen repeatedly, ten times or more. The chain links TRBV5-1 to TRBJ2-3; D not certain. Trimming removed 0 bases at V and 1 base at J, with 6 bases between. The CDR3 runs 14 residues. CDR1 is SGHRS, CDR2 YFSETQ, per germline. The CDR3 region is CASSLAVGTDTQYF. CDR3 in DNA: TGCGCCAGCAGCTTGGCCGTGGGCACAGATACGCAGTATTTT.

Ten or more counts support this clonotype. The chain has TRBV13 and TRBJ2-2, with D perhaps matching TRBD2 (5 bases). The CDR3 runs to 16 residues. Germline loops: CDR1 PRHDT, CDR2 FYEKMQ (reference sequence). Trimming stripped 3 bases from V and 2 bases from J, with 13 bases between. The CDR3 region has the DNA TGTGCCAGCAGCTTTCCTTCGGAGGCAAACACCGGGGAGCTGTTTTTT. This gives the protein CASSFPSEANTGELFF. The full variable domain, its missing parts supplied by reference TRBV13 and TRBJ2-2, is AAGVIQSPRHLIKEKRETATLKCYPIPRHDTVYWYQQGPGQDPQFLISFYEKMQSDKGSIPDRFSAQQFSDYHSELNMSSLELGDSALYFCASSFPSEANTGELFFGEGSRLTVL.

This chain uses TRBV20-1 with TRBJ1-2; D is uncertain. This CDR3 spans 12 amino acids. V lost 6 bases to trimming and J lost 5 bases, with 13 bases between them. The germline gives CDR1 DFQATT, CDR2 SNEGSKA (reference sequence). The CDR3 region has the DNA TGCAGTGCGGAAACAGAGTCGTATGGCTACACCTTC. It specifies CSAETESYGYTF.

The chain joins TRBV27 to TRBJ2-3; 10 bases are shared with TRBD1. Per the germline V gene, CDR1 is MNHEY and CDR2 is SMNVEV (reference sequence). This CDR3 is built from 15 residues. The V gene end was trimmed by 6 bases and the J gene end by 4 bases; junction bases not matched to a gene: 7. CDR3 loop: CASSPATGGSDTQYF. The CDR3 nucleotides read TGTGCCAGCAGCCCCGCGACAGGGGGCTCAGATACGCAGTATTTT.

V and J are TRBV6-5 and TRBJ2-3, with TRBD2 as a possible D gene (5 bases). CDR1 and CDR2 from the germline V gene are MNHEY and SVGAGI. Trimming shortened V by 2 bases and J by 6 bases, and 15 bases separated the two germline ends. The CDR3 covers 15 residues. The CDR3 reads CASSYRGLSKDTQYF. CDR3 sequence (DNA): TGTGCCAGCAGTTACAGAGGGCTTAGTAAGGATACGCAGTATTTT.

V gene TRBV6-5 combines with J gene TRBJ2-6, with 12 bases fitting TRBD2. Germline assignment: CDR1 MNHEY and CDR2 SVGAGI. Trimming at V came to 6 bases and at J to 4 bases, leaving 7 bases not matched to a gene. CDR3 length equals 17 residues. The DNA for the CDR3 is TGTGCCAGCAGCTACACTAGCGGGAGGATGGGGGCCAACGTCCTGACTTTC. Amino acid sequence: CASSYTSGRMGANVLTF.

This clonotype was detected a few times. DNA of the CDR3: TGTGCCATCAGTGGGCAGGACAGGTCTTATGGCTACACCTTC. This sequence encodes CAISGQDRSYGYTF. This chain links TRBV10-3 with TRBJ1-2; 7 bases fit TRBD1. V dropped 4 bases and J dropped 5; count of bases not matched to a gene: 7. This CDR3 is built from 14 residues. Germline V lookup: CDR1 ENHRY, CDR2 SYGVKD.

The chain is built from TRBV5-6 and TRBJ1-6; no clear D gene. The germline V gene encodes CDR1 SGHDT and CDR2 YYEEEE. This CDR3 contains 12 residues. V was shortened by 0 bases and J by 11 bases, with 6 bases between the two germline ends. DNA of the CDR3: TGTGCCAGCAGCTTGGGGGTCGCACCCCTCCACTTT. Translation: CASSLGVAPLHF.

This clonotype was observed at least ten times. V gene TRBV28 combines with J gene TRBJ2-7, with TRBD2 as a possible D gene (6 bases). The CDR3 covers 15 residues. Between the trimmed V and J ends, which lost 3 bases and 3 bases, there was a span of 15 bases. Germline assignment: CDR1 MDHEN and CDR2 SYDVKM. Written as DNA, the CDR3 is TGTGCCAGCAGTTTTGGGCCGGGGGAAAGCTACGAGCAGTACTTC. This translates into CASSFGPGESYEQYF.

This clonotype was detected ten times or more. As DNA, the CDR3 is TGCAGCGCCAGTCAGGGGGGGGGCAATGAGCAGTTCTTC. Amino acid sequence: CSASQGGGNEQFF. V and J are TRBV29-1 and TRBJ2-1; either TRBD1 or TRBD2 may supply D (7 bases each). The ends were cut back, 7 bases at V and 6 bases at J, with 16 bases in the middle. The CDR3 extends over 13 amino acids. CDR1 is SQVTM and CDR2 is ANQGSEA in the germline V gene.

This clonotype was seen a few times. The chain employs TRBV27 and TRBJ1-1; the D is unclear. Trimming shortened V by 7 bases and J by 0 bases, and 6 bases separated the two germline ends. The germline CDR1 and CDR2 sequences are MNHEY and SMNVEV (reference sequence). The CDR3 runs 12 residues. The CDR3, as DNA: TGTGCCAGCATTATCATGAACACTGAAGCTTTCTTT. Its protein is CASIIMNTEAFF.